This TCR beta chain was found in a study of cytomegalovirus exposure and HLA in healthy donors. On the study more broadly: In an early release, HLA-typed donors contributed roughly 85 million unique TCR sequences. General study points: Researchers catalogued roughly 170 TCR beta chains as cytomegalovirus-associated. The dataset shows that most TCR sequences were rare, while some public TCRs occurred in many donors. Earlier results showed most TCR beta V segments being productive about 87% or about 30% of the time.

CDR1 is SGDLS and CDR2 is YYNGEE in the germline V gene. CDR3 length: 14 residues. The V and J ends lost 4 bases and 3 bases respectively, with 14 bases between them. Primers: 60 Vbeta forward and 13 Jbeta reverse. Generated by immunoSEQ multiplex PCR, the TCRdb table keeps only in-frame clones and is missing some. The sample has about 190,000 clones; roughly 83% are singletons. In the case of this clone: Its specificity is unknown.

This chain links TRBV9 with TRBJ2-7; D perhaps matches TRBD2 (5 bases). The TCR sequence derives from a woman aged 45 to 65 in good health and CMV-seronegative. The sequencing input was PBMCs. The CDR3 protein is CASSPGVENYEQYF. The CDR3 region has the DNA TGTGCCAGCAGCCCCGGGGTAGAGAACTACGAGCAGTACTTC.